A selection of T cell receptor beta chains follows, all from one sample in a study of cytomegalovirus exposure and HLA in healthy donors. Measured with immunoSEQ multiplex PCR; TCRdb has only the in-frame clones, and not every one. The sample records over 150,000 clones, around 96% being singletons. The source material was PBMCs. All receptors derive from a woman younger than 30 in good health and CMV-seronegative. CDR3s include the opening cysteine and the closing phenylalanine or tryptophan. A D gene is named only where the DNA matches it firmly. A clone size is listed for some rows: how often the clone was seen (once, few, many), or a class if it is expanded.

size	V	length	D	J	CDR3	DNA
.	TRBV7-2	11	.	TRBJ1-1	CASSPFQWAFF	TGTGCCAGCAGTCCTTTTCAGTGGGCTTTCTTT
.	TRBV6-5	15	TRBD1	TRBJ1-2	CASSSGQGRFYGYTF	TGTGCCAGCAGTAGCGGACAGGGACGTTTCTATGGCTACACCTTC
.	TRBV7-3	16	TRBD1	TRBJ2-5	CASSSGRQGNQETQYF	TGTGCCAGCAGCTCCGGAAGACAGGGAAACCAAGAGACCCAGTACTTC
once	TRBV4-1	15	.	TRBJ2-2	CASSQVEGSTGELFF	TGCGCCAGCAGCCAAGTCGAGGGAAGCACCGGGGAGCTGTTTTTT
few	TRBV30	17	.	TRBJ1-5	CAWSVRNSGNGGQPQHF	TGTGCCTGGAGTGTTAGAAACTCAGGGAATGGAGGGCAGCCCCAGCATTTT
once	TRBV7-2	14	.	TRBJ2-3	CASSLGGNTDTQYF	TGTGCCAGCAGCTTAGGCGGAAACACAGATACGCAGTATTTT
.	TRBV7-9	16	TRBD1	TRBJ1-5	CASSLDSHRGQQPQHF	TGTGCCAGCAGCTTAGATTCACACAGGGGGCAGCAGCCCCAGCATTTT
.	TRBV7-2	13	.	TRBJ2-1	CASSPYSRNEQFF	TGTGCCAGCAGCCCCTACTCTAGAAATGAGCAGTTCTTC
.	TRBV7-2	13	.	TRBJ1-1	CASSDTVNTEAFF	TGTGCCAGCAGCGATACGGTTAACACTGAAGCTTTCTTT
once	TRBV6-5	14	.	TRBJ1-3	CASKRSQGLNTIYF	TGTGCCAGCAAACGAAGTCAGGGTTTGAACACCATATATTTT
.	TRBV4-1	14	.	TRBJ2-7	CASSPPQGSYEQYF	TGCGCCAGCAGCCCTCCCCAGGGCTCCTACGAGCAGTACTTC
.	TRBV10-3	19	.	TRBJ1-3	CAISESLGKTTDSGNTIYF	TGTGCCATCAGTGAGTCCTTGGGGAAAACGACAGACTCTGGAAACACCATATATTTT
once	TRBV27	14	.	TRBJ2-7	CASPRGLSSYEQYF	TGTGCCAGCCCCAGGGGCCTGAGCTCCTACGAGCAGTACTTC
.	TRBV5-4	18	TRBD1	TRBJ1-2	CASSLGLPKDRESYGYTF	TGTGCCAGCAGCTTGGGCCTCCCTAAAGACAGGGAGAGCTATGGCTACACCTTC
.	TRBV27	15	.	TRBJ1-4	CASSLRGLQGEKLFF	TGTGCCAGCAGTCTAAGGGGGTTGCAGGGCGAAAAACTGTTTTTT
.	TRBV13	13	.	TRBJ2-3	CASSSQRTDTQYF	TGTGCCAGCAGCTCCCAACGGACAGATACGCAGTATTTT
.	TRBV7-3	15	TRBD2	TRBJ2-5	CASSLSSGTRETQYF	TGTGCCAGCAGCTTATCATCCGGGACTAGGGAGACCCAGTACTTC
.	TRBV11-2	17	TRBD2	TRBJ2-1	CASSETLAGAKYNEQFF	TGTGCCAGCAGCGAAACTCTAGCGGGGGCGAAGTACAATGAGCAGTTCTTC
.	TRBV27	15	.	TRBJ2-2	CASNLGGLGTGELFF	TGTGCCAGCAACCTGGGGGGTTTAGGTACCGGGGAGCTGTTTTTT
.	TRBV5-1	15	.	TRBJ2-1	CASSFREGSYNEQFF	TGCGCCAGCAGCTTTCGGGAAGGGAGCTACAATGAGCAGTTCTTC
.	TRBV27	15	TRBD1	TRBJ1-5	CASSSTTGGRKPQHF	TGTGCCAGCAGTTCCACCACAGGGGGCCGTAAGCCCCAGCATTTT
.	TRBV6-5	14	TRBD1	TRBJ2-7	CASSPPGQGTEQYF	TGTGCCAGCAGTCCGCCGGGACAGGGTACCGAGCAGTACTTC
.	TRBV2	12	.	TRBJ1-2	CASRGGPYGYTF	TGTGCCAGCAGGGGAGGCCCCTATGGCTACACCTTC
.	TRBV5-1	14	TRBD2	TRBJ2-7	CASSLELAGNEQYF	TGCGCCAGCAGCTTGGAACTAGCGGGGAACGAGCAGTACTTC
.	TRBV19	13	.	TRBJ1-2	CASSIGDRRGYTF	TGTGCCAGTAGTATAGGAGACAGACGCGGCTACACCTTC
.	TRBV10-3	15	TRBD1	TRBJ2-7	CAISENPTGDYEQYF	TGTGCCATCAGTGAGAATCCGACAGGGGACTACGAGCAGTACTTC
.	TRBV5-6	15	.	TRBJ2-2	CASSEEGTNTGELFF	TGTGCCAGCAGTGAAGAGGGTACCAACACCGGGGAGCTGTTTTTT
.	TRBV4-2	17	TRBD1	TRBJ1-3	CASSRQTGVPSGNTIYF	TGTGCCAGCAGCAGACAAACAGGGGTTCCCTCTGGAAACACCATATATTTT
once	TRBV27	12	TRBD2	TRBJ2-1	CAAGGPFNEQFF	TGTGCAGCGGGGGGCCCTTTTAATGAGCAGTTCTTC